This T cell receptor beta chain comes out of a study of blood T cell repertoires in COVID-19 (dated by TCRdb to 2018 to 2021). Describing the broader study: The collaborator samples originated in the United States, Italy and Spain and spanned the acute and convalescent phases of COVID-19. Where available, HLA class I and class II types were taken from metadata supplied by the sample provider and were not determined by assay-based typing. The repertoires were made available in a free public database intended to serve as a resource for research on the immune response to SARS-CoV-2. The samples were drawn from two sources: the first 160 participants of the ongoing ImmuneRACE study, and fewer than 1,500 subjects contributed by 6 global collaborators. Nearly every sample came with metadata listing a de-identified subject ID, COVID-19 status, age in years and sex. The material from the prospective study consisted of cDNA or gDNA derived from T cells, B-cell-depleted T cells, or PBMCs. Deeply sampled blood TCRbeta repertoires from subjects exposed to, actively infected with, or recovered from COVID-19 were included in the dataset.

The immunoSEQ Assay, a bias-controlled multiplex PCR, was used to amplify TCRbeta CDR3 regions from genomic DNA. The paper's data handling went like this. The number of nucleated cells in each sample was estimated by amplification of reference gene primers within the assay. To quantify the absolute abundance of each unique TCRbeta CDR3 rearrangement, sequence reads were collapsed and filtered. Productive Simpson clonality was computed per sample as the square root of Simpson's diversity index over productive rearrangements. Entries here come from immuneACCESS through TCRdb and include only in-frame sequences with V and J called. Some clones fail to appear in such tables; in the studies checked, an unresolved V gene covers under half of the shortfall, and the cause of the remainder is unknown. V and J calls and clone size are given by that table; D and trimming were obtained from the DNA. The sample yields about 150,000 clones; approximately 81% were counted once. The ten largest make up roughly 2.6% of the sample.

Note on this clone: Its antigen remains undetermined. No per-base quality is available; no much larger clone lies one base away.

Collaborating institutions collected whole blood in K2EDTA tubes following their own protocols. For TCRbeta analysis, collaborator samples were shipped as frozen whole blood, as isolated PBMCs, or as DNA extracted from either sample type. General study outcomes and caveats: Clinical and demographic metadata were provided uncurated, with the amount varying by source and participant.

The clonotype was recovered from a human donor with acute or convalescent COVID-19. The donor label of this sample is uncertain. Sequencing used peripheral blood.

The bases read TGTGCCAGCAGCTTAGCGGCGTTGGGCAGGGGTAACGCTAACTATGGCTACACCTTC. Its protein reads: CASSLAALGRGNANYGYTF. The V gene is TRBV7-9 and the J gene is TRBJ1-2, and perhaps TRBD1 as D gene, on 6 matching bases. The CDR1 and CDR2 encoded by the germline V gene (reference sequence) are SEHNR and FQNEAQ. Trimming costs V 0 bases and J 0 bases, and their ends lie 20 bases apart. Including the terminal cysteine and phenylalanine, the CDR3 comprises 19 residues. Only the CDR3 region is kept as DNA, spanning 57 bases read in frame from base 1.